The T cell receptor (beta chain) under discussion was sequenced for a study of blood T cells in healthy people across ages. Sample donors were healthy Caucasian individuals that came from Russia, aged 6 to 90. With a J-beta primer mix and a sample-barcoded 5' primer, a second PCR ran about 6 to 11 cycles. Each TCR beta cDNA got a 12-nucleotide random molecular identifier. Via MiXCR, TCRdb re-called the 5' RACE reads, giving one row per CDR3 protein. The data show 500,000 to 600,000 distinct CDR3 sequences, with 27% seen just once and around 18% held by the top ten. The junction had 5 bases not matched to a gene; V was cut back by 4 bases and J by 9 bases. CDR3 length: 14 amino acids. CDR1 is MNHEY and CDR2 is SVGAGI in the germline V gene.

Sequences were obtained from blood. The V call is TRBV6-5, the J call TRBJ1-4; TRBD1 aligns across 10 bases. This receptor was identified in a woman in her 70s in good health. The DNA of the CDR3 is TGTGCCAGCAGTTGGGACAGGGGATCCAAAAAACTGTTTTTT. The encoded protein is CASSWDRGSKKLFF.